This T cell receptor beta chain is drawn from a study of blood T cell repertoires in COVID-19. Study information: The origin of the acute and convalescent COVID-19 samples was the United States, Italy and Spain. The analysed material was cDNA or gDNA that came from T cells, B-cell-depleted T cells, or PBMCs.

V gave up 3 bases and J gave up 2 bases, with 16 bases separating them. This CDR3 is built from 16 residues. Germline lookup yields CDR1 SGDLS and CDR2 YYNGEE. In the original processing: By means of reference gene primer amplification, nucleated cell counts were estimated. Clones were read by immunoSEQ multiplex PCR, and TCRdb kept only the in-frame ones, dropping some. V and J calls and clone size come straight from that table; D and trimming were deduced from the DNA. Among under 90,000 clones listed, 60% to 75% were seen once. This clone has a single count. The sequence was obtained from a man aged 50-59 years with active or convalescent COVID-19. The rearrangement links TRBV9 to TRBJ2-3; TRBD2 might be the D (6 bases). The specimen sequenced was peripheral blood. In DNA form, the CDR3 reads TGTGCCAGCAGCGCGCCCGGGACTCCACTCACAGATACGCAGTATTTT. Its translation: CASSAPGTPLTDTQYF.